This T cell receptor beta chain was identified during a study of T cell responses to AZD1222 COVID-19 vaccine. Germline values: CDR1 MDHEN, CDR2 SYDVKM. V dropped 3 bases and J dropped 2 bases, with 10 bases sitting between them. The CDR3 runs to 14 residues. General study results and limits: Donors in the cohort were predominantly white British and more often female, and clonal diversity was possibly underestimated. Unmutated variant regions are reportedly the target of nearly half of TCRs that are spike-specific.

Only in-frame clones appear in the TCRdb table, and some are missing; sequencing was by immunoSEQ multiplex PCR. The sample lists 100,000 to 150,000 clones; about 90% were seen once. Turning to this clone: Its antigen remains unidentified.

The chain combines TRBV28 with TRBJ1-2, with D unclear. This clonotype was sampled from an adult in good health. The source was peripheral blood, collected on day 0 of AZD1222 vaccination. CDR3 sequence (DNA): TGTGCCAGCAGTTTTAATGGAATCAACTATGGCTACACCTTC. Protein: CASSFNGINYGYTF.